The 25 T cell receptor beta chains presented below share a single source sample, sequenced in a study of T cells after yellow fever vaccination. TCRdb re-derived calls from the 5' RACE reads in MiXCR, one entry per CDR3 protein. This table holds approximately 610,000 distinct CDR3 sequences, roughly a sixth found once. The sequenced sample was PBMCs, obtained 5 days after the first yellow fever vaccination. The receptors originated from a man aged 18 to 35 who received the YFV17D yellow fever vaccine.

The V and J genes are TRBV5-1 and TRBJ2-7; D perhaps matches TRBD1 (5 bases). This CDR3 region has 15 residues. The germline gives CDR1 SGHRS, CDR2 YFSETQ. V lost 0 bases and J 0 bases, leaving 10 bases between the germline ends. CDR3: CASSLGGQSSYEQYV. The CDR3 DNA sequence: TGCGCCAGCAGCTTGGGGGGCCAGAGCTCCTACGAGCAGTACGTC.

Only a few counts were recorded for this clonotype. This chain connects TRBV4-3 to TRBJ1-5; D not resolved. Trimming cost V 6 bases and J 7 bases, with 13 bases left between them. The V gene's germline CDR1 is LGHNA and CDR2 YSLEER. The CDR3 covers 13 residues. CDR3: CASSYTYSQPQHF. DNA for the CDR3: TGCGCCAGCAGTTACACGTACAGCCAGCCCCAGCATTTT.

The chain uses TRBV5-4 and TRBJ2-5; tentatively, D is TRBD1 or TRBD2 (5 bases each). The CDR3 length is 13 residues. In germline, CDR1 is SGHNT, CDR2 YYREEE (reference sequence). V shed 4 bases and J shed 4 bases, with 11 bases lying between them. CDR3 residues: CASSRDLLETQYF. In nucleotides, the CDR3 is TGTGCCAGCAGCCGGGACCTTTTAGAGACCCAGTACTTC.

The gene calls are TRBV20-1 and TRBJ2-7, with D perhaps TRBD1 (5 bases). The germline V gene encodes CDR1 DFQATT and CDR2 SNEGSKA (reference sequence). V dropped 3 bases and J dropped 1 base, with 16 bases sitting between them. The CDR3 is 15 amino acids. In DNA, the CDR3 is TGCAGTGCTAGGCAGGGATTCATCACATCCTACGAGCAGTACTTC. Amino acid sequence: CSARQGFITSYEQYF.

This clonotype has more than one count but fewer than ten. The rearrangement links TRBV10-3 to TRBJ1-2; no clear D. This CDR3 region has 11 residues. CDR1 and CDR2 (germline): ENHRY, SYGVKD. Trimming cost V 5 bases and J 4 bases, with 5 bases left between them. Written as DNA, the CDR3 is TGTGCCATCAGTCCTTCCTATGGCTACACCTTC. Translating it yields CAISPSYGYTF.

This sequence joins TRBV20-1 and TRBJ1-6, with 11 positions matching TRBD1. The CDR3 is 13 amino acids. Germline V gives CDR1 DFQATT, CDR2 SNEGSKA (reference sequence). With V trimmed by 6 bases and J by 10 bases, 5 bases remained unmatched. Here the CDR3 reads CSAGQGAKSPLHF. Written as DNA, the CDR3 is TGCAGTGCCGGACAGGGGGCGAAGTCACCCCTCCACTTT.

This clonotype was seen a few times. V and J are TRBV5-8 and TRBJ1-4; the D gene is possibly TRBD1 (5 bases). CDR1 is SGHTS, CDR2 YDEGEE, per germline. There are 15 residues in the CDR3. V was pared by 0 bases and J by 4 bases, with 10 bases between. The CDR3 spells CASSLGRVDNEKLFF. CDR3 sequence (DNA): TGTGCCAGCAGCTTGGGCAGGGTCGATAATGAAAAACTGTTTTTT.

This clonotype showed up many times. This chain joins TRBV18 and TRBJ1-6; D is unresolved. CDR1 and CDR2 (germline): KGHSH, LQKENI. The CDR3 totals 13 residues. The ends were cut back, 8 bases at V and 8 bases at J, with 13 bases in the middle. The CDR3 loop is CASRADQDSPLHF. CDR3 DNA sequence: TGTGCCAGCCGGGCGGACCAGGATTCACCCCTCCACTTT.

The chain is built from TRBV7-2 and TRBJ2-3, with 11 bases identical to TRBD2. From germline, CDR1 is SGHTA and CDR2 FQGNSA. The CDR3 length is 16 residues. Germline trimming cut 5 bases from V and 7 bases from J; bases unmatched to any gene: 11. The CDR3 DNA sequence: TGTGCCAGCAGCATTGCTAGCGGGGGGCCTGCCTATACGCAGTATTTT. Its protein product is CASSIASGGPAYTQYF.

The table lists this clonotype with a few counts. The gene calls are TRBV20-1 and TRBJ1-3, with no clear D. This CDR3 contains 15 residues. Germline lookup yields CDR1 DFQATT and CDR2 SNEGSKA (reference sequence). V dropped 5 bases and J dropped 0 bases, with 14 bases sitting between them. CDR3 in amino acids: CSAALGGSSGNTIYF. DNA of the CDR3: TGCAGTGCTGCCCTCGGCGGGAGCTCTGGAAACACCATATATTTT.

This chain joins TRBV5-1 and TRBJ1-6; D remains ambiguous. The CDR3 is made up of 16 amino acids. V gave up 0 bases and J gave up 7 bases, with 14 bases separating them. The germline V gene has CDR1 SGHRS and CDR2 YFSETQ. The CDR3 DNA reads TGCGCCAGCAGCTTGGGTTGGGGTGAATCAAATTCACCCCTCCACTTT. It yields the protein CASSLGWGESNSPLHF.

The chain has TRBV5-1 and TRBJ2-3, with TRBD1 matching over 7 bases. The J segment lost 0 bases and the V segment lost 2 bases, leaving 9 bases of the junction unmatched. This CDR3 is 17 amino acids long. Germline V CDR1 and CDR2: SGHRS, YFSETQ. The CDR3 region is CASSFIPGTVSTDTQYF. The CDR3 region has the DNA TGCGCCAGCAGCTTCATTCCCGGGACAGTGAGCACAGATACGCAGTATTTT. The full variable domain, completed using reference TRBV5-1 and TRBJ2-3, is KAGVTQTPRYLIKTRGQQVTLSCSPISGHRSVSWYQQTPGQGLQFLFEYFSETQRNKGNFPGRFSGRQFSNSRSEMNVSTLELGDSALYLCASSFIPGTVSTDTQYFGPGTRLTVL.

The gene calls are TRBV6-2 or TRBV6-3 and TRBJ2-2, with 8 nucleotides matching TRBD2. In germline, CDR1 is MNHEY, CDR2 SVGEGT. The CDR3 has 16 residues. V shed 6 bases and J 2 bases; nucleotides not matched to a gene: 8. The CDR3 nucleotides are TGTGCCAGCAGCGTATTAGCGGGGCCCAACACCGGGGAGCTGTTTTTT. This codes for CASSVLAGPNTGELFF.

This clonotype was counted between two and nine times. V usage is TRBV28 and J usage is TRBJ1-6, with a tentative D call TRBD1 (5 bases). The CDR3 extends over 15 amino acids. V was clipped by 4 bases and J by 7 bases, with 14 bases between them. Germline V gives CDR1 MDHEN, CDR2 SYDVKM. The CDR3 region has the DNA TGTGCCAGCAGTTCAACCGGGACGGCCAATTCACCCCTCCACTTT. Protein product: CASSSTGTANSPLHF.

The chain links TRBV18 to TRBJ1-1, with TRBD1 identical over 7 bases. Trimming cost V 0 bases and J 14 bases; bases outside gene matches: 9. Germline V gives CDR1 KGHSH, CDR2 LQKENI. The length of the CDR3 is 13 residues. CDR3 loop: CASSPPSRDRVFF. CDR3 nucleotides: TGTGCCAGCTCACCACCCAGCCGGGACAGAGTCTTCTTT.

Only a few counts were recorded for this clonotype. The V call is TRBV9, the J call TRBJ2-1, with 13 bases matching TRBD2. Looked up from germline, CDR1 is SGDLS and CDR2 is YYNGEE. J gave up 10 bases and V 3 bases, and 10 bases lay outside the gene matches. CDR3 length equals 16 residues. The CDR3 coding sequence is TGTGCCAGCAGCGAGTTACTAGCGGGGGGGCTGGAGGAGCAGTTCTTC. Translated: CASSELLAGGLEEQFF. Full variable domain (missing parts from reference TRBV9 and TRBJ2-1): DSGVTQTPKHLITATGQRVTLRCSPRSGDLSVYWYQQSLDQGLQFLIQYYNGEERAKGNILERFSAQQFPDLHSELNLSSLELGDSALYFCASSELLAGGLEEQFFGPGTRLTVL.

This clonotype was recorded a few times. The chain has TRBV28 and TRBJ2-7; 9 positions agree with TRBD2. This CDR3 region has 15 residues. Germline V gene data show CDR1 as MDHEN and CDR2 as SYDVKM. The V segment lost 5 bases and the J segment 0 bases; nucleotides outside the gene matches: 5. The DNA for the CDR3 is TGTGCCAGCAGTCAAGCGGGGGGCCTCTCCTACGAGCAGTACGTC. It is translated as CASSQAGGLSYEQYV.

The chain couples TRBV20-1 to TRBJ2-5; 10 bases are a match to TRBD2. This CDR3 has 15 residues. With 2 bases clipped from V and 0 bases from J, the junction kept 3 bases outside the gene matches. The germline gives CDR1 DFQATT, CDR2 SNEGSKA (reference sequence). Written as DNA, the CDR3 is TGCAGTGCTAGAAATAGCGGGGGGAACCAAGAGACCCAGTACTTC. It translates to CSARNSGGNQETQYF.

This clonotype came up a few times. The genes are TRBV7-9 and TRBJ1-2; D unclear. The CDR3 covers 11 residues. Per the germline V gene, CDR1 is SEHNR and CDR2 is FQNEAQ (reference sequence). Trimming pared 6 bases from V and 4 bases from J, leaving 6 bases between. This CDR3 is CASSQFYGYTF. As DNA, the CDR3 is TGTGCCAGCAGTCAGTTCTATGGCTACACCTTC. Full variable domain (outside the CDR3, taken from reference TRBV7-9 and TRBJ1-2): DTGVSQNPRHKITKRGQNVTFRCDPISEHNRLYWYRQTLGQGPEFLTYFQNEAQLEKSRLLSDRFSAERPKGSFSTLEIQRTEQGDSAMYLCASSQFYGYTFGSGTRLTVV.

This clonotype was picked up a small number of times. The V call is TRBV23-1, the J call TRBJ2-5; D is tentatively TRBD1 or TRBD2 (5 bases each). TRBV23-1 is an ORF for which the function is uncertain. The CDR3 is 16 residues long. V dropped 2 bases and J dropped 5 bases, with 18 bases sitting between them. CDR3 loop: CASSQPGGGREETQYF. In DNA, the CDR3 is TGCGCCAGCAGTCAACCCGGAGGAGGCAGGGAGGAGACCCAGTACTTC.

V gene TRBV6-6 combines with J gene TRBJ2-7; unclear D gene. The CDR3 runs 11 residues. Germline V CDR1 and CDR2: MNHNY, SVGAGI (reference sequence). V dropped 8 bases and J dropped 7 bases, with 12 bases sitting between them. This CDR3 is CASSLMGEQYF. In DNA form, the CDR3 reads TGTGCCAGCTCCCTCATGGGAGAGCAGTACTTC.

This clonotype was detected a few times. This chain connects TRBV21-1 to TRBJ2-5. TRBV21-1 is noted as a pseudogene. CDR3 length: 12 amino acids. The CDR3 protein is CATYKLEETQYF. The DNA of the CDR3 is TGTGCCACCTACAAGTTAGAAGAGACCCAGTACTTC.

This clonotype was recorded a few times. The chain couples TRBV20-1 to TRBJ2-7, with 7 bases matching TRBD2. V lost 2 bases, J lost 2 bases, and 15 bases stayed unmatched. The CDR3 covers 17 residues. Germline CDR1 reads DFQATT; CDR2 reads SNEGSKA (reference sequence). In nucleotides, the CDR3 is TGCAGTGCTAGACACCTCTCGGGAGGACGGAGCCCCTACGAGCAGTACGTC. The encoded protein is CSARHLSGGRSPYEQYV.

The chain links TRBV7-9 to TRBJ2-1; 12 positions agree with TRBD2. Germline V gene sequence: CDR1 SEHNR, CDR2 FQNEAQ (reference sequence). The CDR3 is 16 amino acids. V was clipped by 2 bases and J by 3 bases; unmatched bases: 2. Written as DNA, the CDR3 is TGTGCCAGCAGCTTAACTAGCGGGGGGTACTACAATGAGCAGTTCTTC. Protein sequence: CASSLTSGGYYNEQFF.

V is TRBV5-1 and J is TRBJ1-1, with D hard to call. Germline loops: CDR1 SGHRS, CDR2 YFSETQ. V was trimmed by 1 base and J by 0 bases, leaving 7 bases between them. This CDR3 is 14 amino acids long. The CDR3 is CASSLYSLNTEAFF. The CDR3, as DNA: TGCGCCAGCAGCTTGTACAGTTTGAACACTGAAGCTTTCTTT.